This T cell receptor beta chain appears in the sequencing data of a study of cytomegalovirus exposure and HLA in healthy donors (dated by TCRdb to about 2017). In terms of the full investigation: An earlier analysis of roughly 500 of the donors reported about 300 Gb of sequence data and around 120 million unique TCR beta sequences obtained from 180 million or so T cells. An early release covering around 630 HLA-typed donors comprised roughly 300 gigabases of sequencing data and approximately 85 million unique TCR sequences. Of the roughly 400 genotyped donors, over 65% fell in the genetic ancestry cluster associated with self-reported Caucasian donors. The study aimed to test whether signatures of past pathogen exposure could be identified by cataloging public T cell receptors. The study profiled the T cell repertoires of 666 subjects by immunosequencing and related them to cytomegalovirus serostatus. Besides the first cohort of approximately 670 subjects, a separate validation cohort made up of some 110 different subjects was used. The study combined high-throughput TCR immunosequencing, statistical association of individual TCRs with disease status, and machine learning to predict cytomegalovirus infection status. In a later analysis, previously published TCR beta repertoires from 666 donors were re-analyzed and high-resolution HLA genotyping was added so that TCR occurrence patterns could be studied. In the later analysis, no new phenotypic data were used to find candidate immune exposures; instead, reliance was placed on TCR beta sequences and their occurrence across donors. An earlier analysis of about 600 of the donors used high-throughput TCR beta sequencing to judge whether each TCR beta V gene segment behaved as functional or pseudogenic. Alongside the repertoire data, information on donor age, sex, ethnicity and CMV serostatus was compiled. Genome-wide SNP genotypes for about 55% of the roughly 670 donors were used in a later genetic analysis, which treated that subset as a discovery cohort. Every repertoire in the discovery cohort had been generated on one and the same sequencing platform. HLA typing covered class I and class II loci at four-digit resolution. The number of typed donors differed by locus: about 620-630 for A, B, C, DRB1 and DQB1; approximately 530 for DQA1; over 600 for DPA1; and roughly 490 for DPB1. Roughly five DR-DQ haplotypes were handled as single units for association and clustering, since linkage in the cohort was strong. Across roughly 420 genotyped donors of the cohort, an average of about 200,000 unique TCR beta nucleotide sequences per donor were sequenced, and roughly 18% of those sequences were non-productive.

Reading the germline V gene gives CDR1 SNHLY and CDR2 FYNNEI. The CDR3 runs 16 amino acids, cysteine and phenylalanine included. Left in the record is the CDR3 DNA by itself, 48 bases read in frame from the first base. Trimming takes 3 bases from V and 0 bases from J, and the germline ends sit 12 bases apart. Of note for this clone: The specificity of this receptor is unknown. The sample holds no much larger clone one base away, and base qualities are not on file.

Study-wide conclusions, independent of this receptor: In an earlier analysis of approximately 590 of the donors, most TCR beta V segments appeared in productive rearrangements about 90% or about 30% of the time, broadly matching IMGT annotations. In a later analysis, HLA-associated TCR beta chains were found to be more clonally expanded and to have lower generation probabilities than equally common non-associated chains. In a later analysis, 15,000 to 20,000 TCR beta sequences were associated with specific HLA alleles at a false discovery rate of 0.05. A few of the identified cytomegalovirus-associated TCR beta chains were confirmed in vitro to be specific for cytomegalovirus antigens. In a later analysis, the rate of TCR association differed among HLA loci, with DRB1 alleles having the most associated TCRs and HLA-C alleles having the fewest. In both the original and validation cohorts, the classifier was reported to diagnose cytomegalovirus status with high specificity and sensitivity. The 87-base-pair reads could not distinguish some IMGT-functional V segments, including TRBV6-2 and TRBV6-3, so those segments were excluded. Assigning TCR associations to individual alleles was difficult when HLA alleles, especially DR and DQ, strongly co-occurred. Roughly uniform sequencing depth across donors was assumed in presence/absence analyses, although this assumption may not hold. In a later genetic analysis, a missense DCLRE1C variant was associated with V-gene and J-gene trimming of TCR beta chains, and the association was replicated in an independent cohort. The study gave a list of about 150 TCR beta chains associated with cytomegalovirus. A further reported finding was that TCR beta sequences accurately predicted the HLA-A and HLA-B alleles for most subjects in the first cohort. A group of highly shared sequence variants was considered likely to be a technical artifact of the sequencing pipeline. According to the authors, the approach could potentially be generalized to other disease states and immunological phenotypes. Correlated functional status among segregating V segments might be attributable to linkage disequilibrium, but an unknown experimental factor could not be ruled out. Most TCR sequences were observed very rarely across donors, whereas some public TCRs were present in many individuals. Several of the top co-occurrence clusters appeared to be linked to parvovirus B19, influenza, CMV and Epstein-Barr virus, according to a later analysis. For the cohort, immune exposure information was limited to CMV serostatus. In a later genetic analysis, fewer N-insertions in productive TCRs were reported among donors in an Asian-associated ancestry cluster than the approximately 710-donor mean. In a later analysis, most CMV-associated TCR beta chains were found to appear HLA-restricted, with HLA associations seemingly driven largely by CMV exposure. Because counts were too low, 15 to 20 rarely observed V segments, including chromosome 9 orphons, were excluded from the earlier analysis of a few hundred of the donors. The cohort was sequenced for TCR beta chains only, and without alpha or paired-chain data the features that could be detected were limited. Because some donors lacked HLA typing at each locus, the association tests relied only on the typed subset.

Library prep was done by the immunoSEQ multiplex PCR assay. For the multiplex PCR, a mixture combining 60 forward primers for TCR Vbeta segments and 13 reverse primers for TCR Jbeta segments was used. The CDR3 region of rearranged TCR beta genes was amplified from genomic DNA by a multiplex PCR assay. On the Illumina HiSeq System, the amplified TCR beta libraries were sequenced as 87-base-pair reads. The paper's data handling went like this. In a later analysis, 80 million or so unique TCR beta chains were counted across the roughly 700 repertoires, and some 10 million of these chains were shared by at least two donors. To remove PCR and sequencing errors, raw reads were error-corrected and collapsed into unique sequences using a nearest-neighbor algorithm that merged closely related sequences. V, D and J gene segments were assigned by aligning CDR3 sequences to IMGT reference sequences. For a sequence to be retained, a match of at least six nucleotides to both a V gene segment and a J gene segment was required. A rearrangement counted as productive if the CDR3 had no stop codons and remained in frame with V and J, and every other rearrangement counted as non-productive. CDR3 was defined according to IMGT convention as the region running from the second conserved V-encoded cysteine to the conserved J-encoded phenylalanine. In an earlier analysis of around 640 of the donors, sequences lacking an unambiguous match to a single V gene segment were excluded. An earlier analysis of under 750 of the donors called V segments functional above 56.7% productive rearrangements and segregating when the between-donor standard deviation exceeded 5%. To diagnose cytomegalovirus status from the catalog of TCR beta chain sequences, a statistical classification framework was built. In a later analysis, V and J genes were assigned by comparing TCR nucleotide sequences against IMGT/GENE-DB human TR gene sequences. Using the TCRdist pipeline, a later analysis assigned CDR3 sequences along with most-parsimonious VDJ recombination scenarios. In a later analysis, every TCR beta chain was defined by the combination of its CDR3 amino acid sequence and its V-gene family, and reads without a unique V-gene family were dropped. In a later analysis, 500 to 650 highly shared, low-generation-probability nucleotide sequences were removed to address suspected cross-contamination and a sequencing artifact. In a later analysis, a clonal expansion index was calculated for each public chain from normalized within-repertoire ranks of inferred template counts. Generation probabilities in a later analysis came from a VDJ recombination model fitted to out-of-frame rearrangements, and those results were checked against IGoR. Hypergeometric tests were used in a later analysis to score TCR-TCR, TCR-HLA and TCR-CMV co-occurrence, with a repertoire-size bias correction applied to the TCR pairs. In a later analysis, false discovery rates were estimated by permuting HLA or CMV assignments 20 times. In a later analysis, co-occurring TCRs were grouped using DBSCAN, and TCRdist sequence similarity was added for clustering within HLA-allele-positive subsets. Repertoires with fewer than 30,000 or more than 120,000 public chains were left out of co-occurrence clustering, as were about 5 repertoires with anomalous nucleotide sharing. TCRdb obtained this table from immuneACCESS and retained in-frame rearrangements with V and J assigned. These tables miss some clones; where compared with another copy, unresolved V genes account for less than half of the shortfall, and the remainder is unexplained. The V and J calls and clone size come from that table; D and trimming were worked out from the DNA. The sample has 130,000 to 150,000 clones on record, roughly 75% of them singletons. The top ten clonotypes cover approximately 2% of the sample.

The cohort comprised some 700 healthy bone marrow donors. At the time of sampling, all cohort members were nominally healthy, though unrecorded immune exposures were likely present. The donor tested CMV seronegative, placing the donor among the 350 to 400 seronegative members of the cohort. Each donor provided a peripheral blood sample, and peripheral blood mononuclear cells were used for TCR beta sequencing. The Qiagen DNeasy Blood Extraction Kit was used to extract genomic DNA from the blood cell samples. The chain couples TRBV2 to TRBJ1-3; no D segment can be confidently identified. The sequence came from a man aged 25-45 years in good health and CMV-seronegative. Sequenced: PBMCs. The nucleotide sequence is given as TGTGCCAGCAGTGATGACCGCCGGAGCTCTGGAAACACCATATATTTT. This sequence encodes CASSDDRRSSGNTIYF.